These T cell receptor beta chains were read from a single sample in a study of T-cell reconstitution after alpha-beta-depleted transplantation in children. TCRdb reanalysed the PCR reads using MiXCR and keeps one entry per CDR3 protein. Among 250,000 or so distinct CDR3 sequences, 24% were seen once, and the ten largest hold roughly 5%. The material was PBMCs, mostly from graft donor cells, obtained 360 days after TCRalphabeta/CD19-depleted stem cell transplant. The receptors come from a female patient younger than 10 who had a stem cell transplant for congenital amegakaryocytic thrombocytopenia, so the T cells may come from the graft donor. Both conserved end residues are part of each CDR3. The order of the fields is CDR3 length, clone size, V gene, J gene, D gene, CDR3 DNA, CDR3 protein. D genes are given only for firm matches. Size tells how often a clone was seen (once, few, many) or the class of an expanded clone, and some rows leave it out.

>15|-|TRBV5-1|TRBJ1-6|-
TGCGCCAGCAGCTCACAGGAGGCCTATAATTCACCCCTCCACTTT
CASSSQEAYNSPLHF
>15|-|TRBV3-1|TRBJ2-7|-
TGTGCCAGCAGCCAAGCCCCGGGGGAGGACTACGAGCAGTACTTC
CASSQAPGEDYEQYF
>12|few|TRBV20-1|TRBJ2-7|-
TGCAGTGCTAGGGTTCCAGAATACGAGCAGTACTTC
CSARVPEYEQYF
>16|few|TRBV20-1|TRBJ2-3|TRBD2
TGCAGTGCCTCCGGGGGAGCGGGGGGGCCTTCAGATACGCAGTATTTT
CSASGGAGGPSDTQYF
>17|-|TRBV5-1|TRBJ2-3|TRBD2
TGCGCCAGCAGCTGGGGACTAGCGGCGGGGGCCCCAGATACGCAGTATTTT
CASSWGLAAGAPDTQYF
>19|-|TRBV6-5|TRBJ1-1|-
TGTGCCAGCAGTTACTCGAGTGGCATTTCAGAGACTATGAACACTGAAGCTTTCTTT
CASSYSSGISETMNTEAFF
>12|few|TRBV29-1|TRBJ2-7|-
TGCAGCGTTGGCCAGTTCTCCTACGAGCAGTACTTC
CSVGQFSYEQYF
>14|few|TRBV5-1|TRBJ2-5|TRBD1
TGCGCCAGCAGACCTACAGGGGGCTGGGAGACCCAGTACTTC
CASRPTGGWETQYF
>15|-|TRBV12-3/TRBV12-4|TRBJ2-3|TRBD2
TGTGCCAGCAGTTTAAGTAGCGGGAGCCCAGATACGCAGTATTTT
CASSLSSGSPDTQYF
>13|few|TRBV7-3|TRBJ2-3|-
TGTGCCAGCAGCTTAACAGCCTTCCCACCGCAGTATTTT
CASSLTAFPPQYF
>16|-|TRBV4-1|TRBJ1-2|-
TGCGCCAGCAGCCAAGATCTTAGATCGACCGACTATGGCTACACCTTC
CASSQDLRSTDYGYTF
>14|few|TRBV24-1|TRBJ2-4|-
TGTGCCACCAGCGAGGGCGGGCCGCGGGGCATTCAGTACTTC
CATSEGGPRGIQYF
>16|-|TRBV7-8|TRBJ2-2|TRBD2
TGTGCCAGCAGCCGAGGGAGGACTAGCGTAGGCGGGGAGCTGTTTTTT
CASSRGRTSVGGELFF
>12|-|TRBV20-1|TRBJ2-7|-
TGCAGTGCTAGTTCCTTAACCTACGAGCAGTACTTC
CSASSLTYEQYF
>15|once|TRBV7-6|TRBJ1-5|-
TGTGCCAGCAGCTTAGGCTGGGACGCAGGGCAGCCCCAGCATTTT
CASSLGWDAGQPQHF
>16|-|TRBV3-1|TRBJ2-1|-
TGTGCCAGCAGCCAAGATTGGGAAGCCTATTGGAATGAGCAGTTCTTC
CASSQDWEAYWNEQFF
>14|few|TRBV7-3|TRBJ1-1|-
TGTGCCAGCAGCTTAAATCCCAGGGACACTGAAGCTTTCTTT
CASSLNPRDTEAFF
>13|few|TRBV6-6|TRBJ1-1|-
TGTGCCAGCATGGGGGGATCGAGCACTGAAGCTTTCTTT
CASMGGSSTEAFF
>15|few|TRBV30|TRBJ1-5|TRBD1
TGTGCCTGGAGTGTCGGGACAGGGCGCAATCAGCCCCAGCATTTT
CAWSVGTGRNQPQHF
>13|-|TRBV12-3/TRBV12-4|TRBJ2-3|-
TGTGCCAGCAGTTTTCGCTGGGAAGATACGCAGTATTTT
CASSFRWEDTQYF
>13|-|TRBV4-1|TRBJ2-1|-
TGCGCCAGCAGCCAAGTGGGGGAGAATGAGCAGTTCTTC
CASSQVGENEQFF
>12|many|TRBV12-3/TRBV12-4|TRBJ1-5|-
TGTGCCAGCAGTTTCAAAGGACAGCCCCAGCATTTT
CASSFKGQPQHF
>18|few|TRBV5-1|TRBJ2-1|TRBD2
TGCGCCAGCAGCTTGTTACTAGCGGGAGAGGTCTCCTACAATGAGCAGTTCTTC
CASSLLLAGEVSYNEQFF
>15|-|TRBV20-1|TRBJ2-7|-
TGCAGTGCTAGAGATGTGGGCCTTCGACGGGGCGAGCAGTACTTC
CSARDVGLRRGEQYF
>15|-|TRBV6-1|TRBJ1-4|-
TGTGCCAGCAGTGATACCGGGTCGAGGGAGGAAAAACTGTTTTTT
CASSDTGSREEKLFF
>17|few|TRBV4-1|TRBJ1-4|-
TGCGCCAGCAGCCAAGAGGGGGGTGGCGGCCCCACTGCTAAACTGTTTTTT
CASSQEGGGGPTAKLFF
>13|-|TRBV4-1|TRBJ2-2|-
TGCGCCAGCGGGGGGCCGAACACCGGGGAGCTGTTTTTT
CASGGPNTGELFF
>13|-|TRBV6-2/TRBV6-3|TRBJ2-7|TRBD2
TGTGCCACCGAGAAAGCGGGATCTTACGAGCAGTACTTC
CATEKAGSYEQYF
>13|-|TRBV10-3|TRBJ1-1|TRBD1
TGTGCCATCAGCCGACAGGGGGGCACTGAAGCTTTCTTT
CAISRQGGTEAFF
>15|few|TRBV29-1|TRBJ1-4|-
TGCGCCATAAGGGGAGGGGGATGGACTAATGAAAAACTGTTTTTT
CAIRGGGWTNEKLFF
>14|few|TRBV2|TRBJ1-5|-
TGTGCCAGCGCGCCACCTTATAGCAATCAGCCCCAGCATTTT
CASAPPYSNQPQHF
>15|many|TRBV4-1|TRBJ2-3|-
TGCGCCAGCAGCCGGGCAGGGACCCTCACAGATACGCAGTATTTT
CASSRAGTLTDTQYF
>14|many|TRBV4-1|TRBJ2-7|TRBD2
TGCGCCAGCAGCCAAGGAGCGGGACTCTACGAGCAGTACTTC
CASSQGAGLYEQYF
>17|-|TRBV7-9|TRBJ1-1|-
TGTGCCAGCAGCTTTTCCCCGACAAAACAAAAGAACACTGAAGCTTTCTTT
CASSFSPTKQKNTEAFF
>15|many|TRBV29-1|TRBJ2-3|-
TGCAGCGTTCGGATTGGCATCGTTAGCACAGATACGCAGTATTTT
CSVRIGIVSTDTQYF
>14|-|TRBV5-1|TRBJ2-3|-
TGCGCCAGCAGCTTGAGACGGGGCACAGATACGCAGTATTTT
CASSLRRGTDTQYF
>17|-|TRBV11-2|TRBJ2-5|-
TGTGCCAGCAGCTTAAGGGGTTCTAGCGTAACACAAGAGACCCAGTACTTC
CASSLRGSSVTQETQYF
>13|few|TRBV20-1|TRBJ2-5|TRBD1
TGCAGTGCTCAACAGGGGGCCCAAGAGACCCAGTACTTC
CSAQQGAQETQYF
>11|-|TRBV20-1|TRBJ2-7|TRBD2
TGCAGTGGGGAGGGAACCTACGAGCAGTACTTC
CSGEGTYEQYF
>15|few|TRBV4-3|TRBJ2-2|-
TGCGCCAGCAGCCAAGTTATTTTACATGGCGGGGAGCTGTTTTTT
CASSQVILHGGELFF
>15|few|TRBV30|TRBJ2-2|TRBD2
TGTGCCTGGAGCCCTAGCGGGAGCGCCACCGGGGAGCTGTTTTTT
CAWSPSGSATGELFF
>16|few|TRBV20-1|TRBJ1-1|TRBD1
TGCAGTGCTAGCTTACGGACAGGGGGCGCGGACACTGAAGCTTTCTTT
CSASLRTGGADTEAFF
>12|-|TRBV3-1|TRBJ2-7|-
TGTGCCAGCAGCCAAGTGACCGGGGAGCAGTACTTC
CASSQVTGEQYF
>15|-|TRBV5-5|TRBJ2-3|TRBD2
TGTGCCAGCAGCTTGTTGTTGGGGGGGGGTAATTCGCAGTATTTT
CASSLLLGGGNSQYF